This TCR beta chain was sequenced during a study of chemoradiotherapy in HPV16-positive cancers. Turning to the study itself: Functional T-cell assays on two HPV16-positive patients' cells defined candidate HPV-specific clones and common TCR motifs. Notes on the study in general: Functional assays defining HPV-specific T cells used only a couple of HPV16-positive patients.

Over chemoradiotherapy, repertoires were sampled more than once. A word on this clone: Its antigen is not identified.

Germline-derived CDR1 and CDR2 are SEHNR and FQNEAQ (reference sequence). CDR3 length: 16 residues. Deletions cut 2 bases from V and 8 bases from J, with 18 bases between. Clones were read by immunoSEQ multiplex PCR, and TCRdb kept only the in-frame ones, dropping some. The sample lists approximately 9,000 clones, 65% to 85% occurring once. This receptor was identified in a human donor with HPV-associated anogenital cancer. The chain links TRBV7-9 to TRBJ1-4, with a possible D match to TRBD1 (5 bases). Sequenced material: blood, taken from a patient who underwent chemoradiotherapy. The CDR3 here is CASSLWDGGGEEKLFF. Written as DNA, the CDR3 is TGTGCCAGCAGCTTATGGGATGGGGGGGGTGAAGAAAAACTGTTTTTT.